This T cell receptor (beta chain) originates from a study of metastatic and nonmetastatic thyroid tumors. Study at large: The comparison covered peripheral blood and tumor or nodule tissue in malignant and benign thyroid patients. Study findings and constraints: Within blood and tumor, benign nodules reportedly had significantly lower TCR beta diversity than malignant thyroid tumors did.

Thyroid surgery took place with no prior treatment in any patient. In the study's own analysis: Built for papillary thyroid cancer, a distant-metastasis classifier drew on CDR3 differences across clinicopathological groups. TCRdb redid the clone calls on the PCR reads using MiXCR. The V and J calls here are based on TCRdb, not the publication. The sample lists tens of thousands of clones, around 28% seen once, with about a tenth in the top ten. This clone was recorded at least ten times. Antigen unknown. The trim removed 5 bases at V and 7 bases at J, leaving 9 bases unmatched. CDR1 is PRHDT, CDR2 FYEKMQ, per germline (reference sequence). CDR3 length: 17 amino acids.

The sequencing input was blood. The receptor was derived from a male donor with papillary thyroid cancer or a benign thyroid nodule (not recorded which). Some clones in this sample may be carry-over from other donors' samples. The chain recombines TRBV13 with TRBJ2-1, with TRBD2 matching over 15 bases. The CDR3 protein is CASSEWTSGRAPNEQFF. CDR3 coding DNA: TGTGCCAGCAGCGAATGGACTAGCGGGAGGGCCCCGAATGAGCAGTTCTTC. The full variable domain, completed using reference TRBV13 and TRBJ2-1, is AAGVIQSPRHLIKEKRETATLKCYPIPRHDTVYWYQQGPGQDPQFLISFYEKMQSDKGSIPDRFSAQQFSDYHSELNMSSLELGDSALYFCASSEWTSGRAPNEQFFGPGTRLTVL.